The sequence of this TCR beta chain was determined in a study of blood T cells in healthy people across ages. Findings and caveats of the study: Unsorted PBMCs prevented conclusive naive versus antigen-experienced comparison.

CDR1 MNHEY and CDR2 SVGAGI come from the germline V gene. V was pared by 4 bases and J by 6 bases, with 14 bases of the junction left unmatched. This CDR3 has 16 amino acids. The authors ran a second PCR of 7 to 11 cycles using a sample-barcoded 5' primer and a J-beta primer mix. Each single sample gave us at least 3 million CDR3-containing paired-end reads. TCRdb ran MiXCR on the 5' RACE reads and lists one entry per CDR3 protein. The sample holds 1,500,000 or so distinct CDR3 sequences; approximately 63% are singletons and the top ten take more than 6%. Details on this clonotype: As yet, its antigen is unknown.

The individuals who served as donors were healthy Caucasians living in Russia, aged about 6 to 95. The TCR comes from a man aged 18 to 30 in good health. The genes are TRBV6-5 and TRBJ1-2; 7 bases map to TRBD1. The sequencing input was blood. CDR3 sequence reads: CASSLMKAHRGDGYTF. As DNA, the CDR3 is TGTGCCAGCAGTTTGATGAAAGCCCACAGGGGTGATGGCTACACCTTC.